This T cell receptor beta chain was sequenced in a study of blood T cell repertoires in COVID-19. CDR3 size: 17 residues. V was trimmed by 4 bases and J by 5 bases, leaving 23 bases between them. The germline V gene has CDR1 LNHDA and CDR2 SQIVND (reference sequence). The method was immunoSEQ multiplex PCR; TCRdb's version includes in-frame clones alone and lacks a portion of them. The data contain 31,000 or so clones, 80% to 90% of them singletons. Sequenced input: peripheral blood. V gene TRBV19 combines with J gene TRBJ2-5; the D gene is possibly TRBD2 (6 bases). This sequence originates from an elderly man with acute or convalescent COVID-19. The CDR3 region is CASSTPTNGGAGETQYF. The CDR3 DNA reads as TGTGCCAGTAGTACTCCGACGAATGGCGGGGCCGGGGAGACCCAGTACTTC.